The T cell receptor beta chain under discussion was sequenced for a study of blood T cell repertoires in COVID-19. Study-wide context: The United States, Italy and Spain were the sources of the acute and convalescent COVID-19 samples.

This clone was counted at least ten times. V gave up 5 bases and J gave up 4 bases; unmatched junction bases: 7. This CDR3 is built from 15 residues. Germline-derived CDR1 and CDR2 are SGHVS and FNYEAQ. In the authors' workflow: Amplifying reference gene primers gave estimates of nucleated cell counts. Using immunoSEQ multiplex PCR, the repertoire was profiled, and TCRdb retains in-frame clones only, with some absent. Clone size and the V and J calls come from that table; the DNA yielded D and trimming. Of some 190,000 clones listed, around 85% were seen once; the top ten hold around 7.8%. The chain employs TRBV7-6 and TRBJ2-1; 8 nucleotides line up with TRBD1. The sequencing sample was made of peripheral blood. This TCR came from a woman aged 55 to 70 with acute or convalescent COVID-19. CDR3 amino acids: CASSRRTGRYNEQFF. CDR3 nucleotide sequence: TGTGCCAGCAGCCGCCGGACAGGGAGATACAATGAGCAGTTCTTC.